This record looks at one TCR beta chain sequence and its context. This clonotype was counted many times. Its antigen remains undetermined. No clone much larger than this one lies a single base away; base qualities are absent. These reads were obtained on an Illumina HiSeq 2500. TCR beta libraries were prepared by quantitative 5'-RACE with molecular barcodes. Per the source publication's procedure: A new computational method based on a probabilistic model of VDJ rearrangement was used to identify disease-linked TCR variants. The raw public data were reprocessed by TCRdb itself: fastp quality trimming at Q25, MiXCR clonotype calling, in-frame beta chains only. One record per CDR3 amino acid sequence lists the most common genes and DNA. The V and J calls and clone size are TCRdb's, not the authors'. The table for this sample lists around 210,000 distinct CDR3 sequences; 7.5% to 9.5% of them were counted only once. The ten largest clones represent 4% to 5.5% of the sample.

This sample stems from a study of CD8 T cells in ankylosing spondylitis (dated by TCRdb to 2017 to 2019). As for the study more broadly: The study set out to find disease-linked TCR variants by profiling T cell receptor beta repertoires in ankylosing spondylitis patients and healthy donors. The full study cohort was made up of roughly 25 ankylosing spondylitis patients and over 90 healthy donors. Peripheral blood samples were taken, and synovial fluid was additionally collected from ankylosing spondylitis patients. What the study reported, not specific to this receptor: The disease-linked clones showed a CD8+ phenotype and occurred at relatively low frequencies in peripheral blood. Some motif variants were previously reported in synovial fluid and blood of reactive arthritis patients, suggesting common disease-initiation mechanisms. A TCR beta motif made up of several highly homologous amino acid variants appeared to be characteristic of blood from ankylosing spondylitis patients. According to the report, matched synovial fluid samples from ankylosing spondylitis patients were significantly enriched for the disease-linked clones.

The V end gives up 3 bases and the J end 10 bases, leaving 3 bases in the junction not matched to a gene. Counted from cysteine to phenylalanine, this CDR3 has 13 amino acids. The sequence is cut down to CDR3 DNA, 39 bases in frame from base 1. CDR1 and CDR2 are read off the germline V gene as ENHRY and SYGVKD. Sequencing was carried out using blood, either unsorted or a sorted T cell fraction (not recorded which). The clonotype originates from a female donor with ankylosing spondylitis or in good health (not recorded which). The chain is assembled from TRBV10-3 and TRBJ1-6, with 7 bases aligning to TRBD1. The CDR3 is CAISDDRASPLHF. The nucleotides read TGTGCCATCAGTGATGACAGGGCATCACCCCTCCACTTT.